This TCR beta chain was captured in a study of T cells in localized non-small cell lung cancer. Study results and limitations: Median detection of top 100 tumor clones in adjacent lung was about 52 clones.

For this clone: Its antigen is currently unknown.

This CDR3 contains 13 residues. With 11 bases removed from V and 0 bases from J, the gap between germline ends came to 13 bases. Germline loops: CDR1 SNHLY, CDR2 FYNNEI. Method: immunoSEQ multiplex PCR; TCRdb's copy keeps in-frame clones and lacks some. The table includes tens of thousands of clones, approximately 80% detected once. This sequence joins TRBV2 and TRBJ2-5, with D perhaps matching TRBD1 or TRBD2 (6 bases each). Source: peripheral blood mononuclear cells, taken before any cancer treatment. The TCR comes from a man aged 40 to 70 with stage III lung adenocarcinoma. The CDR3 sequence: CASGGRDQETQYF. CDR3 DNA: TGTGCCTCCGGGGGCAGGGACCAAGAGACCCAGTACTTC.